This TCR beta chain was sequenced during a study of blood T cell repertoires in COVID-19. About the research overall: Researchers got acute and convalescent COVID-19 samples from the United States, Italy and Spain. PBMCs, B-cell-depleted T cells, or T cells provided the cDNA or gDNA that made up the material.

Individuals aged roughly 18 to 95 years were recruited from 24 US areas. The study assigned cohorts using participant-reported clinical history. This CDR3 has 14 amino acids. Germline CDR1 is MGHDK and CDR2 is SYGVNS. Trimming removed 0 bases from V and 1 base from J, with 6 bases in between. Method: immunoSEQ multiplex PCR; TCRdb's copy keeps in-frame clones and lacks some. The sample yields about 160,000 clones, under 90% seen once. The material sequenced was PBMCs or T cells enriched from blood (not recorded which). This sequence was found in a woman aged 45-59 years who had recovered from COVID-19. The genes are TRBV25-1 and TRBJ1-1; D is uncertain. CDR3 nucleotides: TGTGCCAGCAGTGAATATCCGGGGAACACTGAAGCTTTCTTT. Translated, it gives CASSEYPGNTEAFF.